This T cell receptor (beta chain) was identified during a study of PD-L1 blockade in urothelial cancer. Regarding the study as a whole: Tumor-linked clones in blood grew more by 3 weeks in durable-benefit patients.

Worth noting for this clone: No antigen is known for it.

Germline V gene data show CDR1 as SEHNR and CDR2 as FQNEAQ (reference sequence). The ends were cut back, 5 bases at V and 6 bases at J, with 8 bases in the middle. The CDR3 is 11 residues long. Time point given: pretreatment peripheral blood. Using immunoSEQ multiplex PCR, the repertoire was profiled, and TCRdb retains in-frame clones only, with some absent. This sample carries nearly 45,000 clones, around nine tenths of them seen once, and the ten largest clones take approximately 25%. Sequenced here: PBMCs, sampled around atezolizumab (anti-PD-L1) treatment. The chain has TRBV7-9 and TRBJ2-7; D unresolved. The source of this sequence is a donor over 35 with urothelial cancer. CDR3 loop: CASSPPGEQYF. CDR3 DNA sequence: TGTGCCAGCAGCCCCCCGGGCGAGCAGTACTTC.